This T cell receptor beta chain was identified in a study of beta chain features in type 1 diabetes. Study outcomes and limitations: HLA effects on TCRB rearrangement stayed unresolved here. Significant though moderate, a shortening of TCRB CDR3s appeared in all four CD4+ subsets of Type 1 diabetes patients. Naive, central memory and regulatory TCRB repertoires appeared more similar among patients than healthy donors.

Expressed TCRB transcripts were sequenced, since all the RNA that had been isolated was reverse transcribed. Profiled with immunoSEQ multiplex PCR; TCRdb holds only in-frame clones, not every one. The sample consists of 810,000 or so clones, roughly 15% of them appearing once. This clone was counted only a few times. Its antigen remains unidentified. Germline assignment: CDR1 MNHNS and CDR2 SASEGT. V lost 7 bases, J lost 0 bases, and 9 bases lay in between. This CDR3 region has 13 residues. Sequenced material: naive CD4+ T cells from blood. The gene calls are TRBV6-1 and TRBJ1-1; D gene uncertain. The clonotype originates from a woman aged 18-30 years in good health. In DNA form, the CDR3 reads TGTGCCAGCAACGGAGGCATGAACACTGAAGCTTTCTTT. The encoded protein is CASNGGMNTEAFF.